This T cell receptor beta chain comes out of a study of monozygotic twins with inflammatory bowel disease. Study conclusions and caveats: Patients with IBD had less TCRbeta diversity (inverse Simpson) than their healthy co-twins.

A remark on this clonotype: The antigen is not known.

Investigators extracted total RNA from whole blood and did not sort T cells. Both the TCRalpha cDNA and the TCRbeta cDNA were taken through two nested PCRs, lasting approximately 16 and 9 cycles. TCRdb reanalyzed the 5' RACE reads, giving one entry per CDR3 protein sequence and no DNA. This repertoire includes 440,000 or so distinct CDR3 sequences. What was sequenced was blood. The TCR sequence derives from a human donor with ulcerative colitis or Crohn's disease, or a healthy co-twin of an affected twin (not recorded which).

CDR3 sequence: CASSEADPNGTQYF. This rearrangement joins TRBV2 to TRBJ2-3. The CDR3 has 14 amino acids. Germline-derived CDR1 and CDR2 are SNHLY and FYNNEI.